This TCR beta chain originates from a study of shared clonotypes between healthy human individuals. Looked up from germline, CDR1 is SGHRS and CDR2 is YFSETQ. The V and J ends lost 0 bases and 5 bases respectively, with 6 bases between them. The CDR3 is 13 residues long. Replicate PCRs for sorted subsets used about 200 ng DNA; this equaled about 30,000 T cell genomes. Profiling relied on immunoSEQ multiplex PCR, and the TCRdb table lists in-frame clones only, not all of them. The sample holds about 990,000 clones, 75% to 85% seen once. Remarks on this clone: The antigen remains undetermined.

Study-wide results and limits: How much donors shared clonotypes was expected to be affected by sequencing depth. The study's rarefaction showed incomplete sorted-subset sequencing despite large depth.

V and J are TRBV5-1 and TRBJ2-1; D uncertain. Specimen: memory CD4+ T cells from PBMCs. The subset here: CD45RA-negative fraction. The origin of this receptor is a man aged 18 to 29 in good health. Some clones in this sample may be carry-over from other donors' samples. CDR3 region: CASSLGKNNEQFF. In DNA, the CDR3 is TGCGCCAGCAGCTTGGGGAAAAACAATGAGCAGTTCTTC.